A selection of T cell receptor beta chains follows, all from one sample in a study of monozygotic twins with inflammatory bowel disease. TCRdb reprocessed the 5' RACE reads and stores each CDR3 protein as one record, lacking DNA. In all, the sample yields some 330,000 distinct CDR3 sequences. Sequenced: blood. The source is a human donor with ulcerative colitis or Crohn's disease, or a healthy co-twin of an affected twin (not recorded which). The CDR3 runs from the conserved cysteine through the conserved F or W.

TRBV7-3	TRBJ2-1	CASSLGGMPNEQFF
TRBV7-2	TRBJ1-6	CASSPRGGYNSPLHF
TRBV10-3	TRBJ1-2	CAISADRGDGYTF
TRBV21-1	TRBJ2-7	CASRGMVYEQYF
TRBV12-3/TRBV12-4	TRBJ2-7	CASSLGQHYEQYF
TRBV27	TRBJ1-5	CASGNWGDQPQHF
TRBV7-7	TRBJ2-1	CASSTGRNNEQFF
TRBV4-3	TRBJ1-2	CASSQGTEGYTF
TRBV7-2	TRBJ2-3	CASSINSGRIADTQYF
TRBV5-5	TRBJ1-5	CASSLVGQSNQPQHF
TRBV7-9	TRBJ1-2	CASSTGQGAYGYTF
TRBV27	TRBJ1-2	CASSRDRAVYGYTF
TRBV6-1	TRBJ2-3	CASSQTTGRSTNTQYF
TRBV5-1	TRBJ1-6	CARNRVDGFFSPLHF
TRBV4-3	TRBJ2-1	CASSQQGADYNEQFF
TRBV12-3/TRBV12-4	TRBJ2-3	CASSYSGGGSDTQYF
TRBV7-2	TRBJ1-2	CASSFEGARGYTF
TRBV12-3/TRBV12-4	TRBJ2-7	CSSSSRTGGYEQYF
TRBV3-1	TRBJ2-3	CASSQVGPTLERGSTDTQYF
TRBV29-1	TRBJ2-3	CSPGRATDTQYF
TRBV4-3	TRBJ2-3	CASSQDKPRADTQYF
TRBV7-2	TRBJ2-7	CASSPETGSPYEQYF
TRBV20-1	TRBJ2-3	CSASTGTDTQYF
TRBV5-1	TRBJ2-5	CASSLASGEQATQYF
TRBV6-5	TRBJ1-5	CASSPRQGAGNQPQHF
TRBV7-9	TRBJ2-1	CASSSGLLSYNEQFF
TRBV24-1	TRBJ2-7	CATSDQRGSGFGEQYF
TRBV5-1	TRBJ2-7	CASSWDKPYEQYF
TRBV12-3/TRBV12-4	TRBJ1-6	CASRPGVLPLHF
TRBV6-1	TRBJ1-1	CASSKTIGNTEAFF
TRBV11-3	TRBJ2-2	CASSPPFGGGMTGELFF
TRBV5-1	TRBJ2-6	CASSLKEPGANVLTF
TRBV4-3	TRBJ2-1	CASSQGPSGAAYYNEQFF
TRBV10-3	TRBJ1-5	CAISESWGTGNQPQHF
TRBV19	TRBJ2-7	CASSPEPPGRSEQYF
TRBV20-1	TRBJ1-5	CSARVRGWDNQPQHF
TRBV6-1	TRBJ1-6	CASSPTGVGNNSPLHF
TRBV5-1	TRBJ1-2	CASSLNTGTDGYTF
TRBV5-1	TRBJ1-6	CASSPGAYNSPLHF
TRBV12-3/TRBV12-4	TRBJ2-5	CASTPSWGTQYF
TRBV3-1	TRBJ2-2	CASSQVLTGELFF
TRBV6-1	TRBJ2-2	CASRSQGGPGELFF
TRBV7-9	TRBJ2-3	CATGRTSGSTDTQYF
TRBV6-2/TRBV6-3	TRBJ2-5	CASSYDRQETQYF